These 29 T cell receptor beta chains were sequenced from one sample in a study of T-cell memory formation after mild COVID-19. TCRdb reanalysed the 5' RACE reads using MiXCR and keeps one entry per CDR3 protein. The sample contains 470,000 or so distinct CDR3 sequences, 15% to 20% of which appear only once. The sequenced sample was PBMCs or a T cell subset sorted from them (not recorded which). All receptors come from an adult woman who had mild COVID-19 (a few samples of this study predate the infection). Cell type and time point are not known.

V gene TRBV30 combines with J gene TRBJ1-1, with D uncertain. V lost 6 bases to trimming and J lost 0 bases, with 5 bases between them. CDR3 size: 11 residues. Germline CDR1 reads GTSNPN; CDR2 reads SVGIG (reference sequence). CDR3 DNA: TGTGCCTGTACTTTGAACACTGAAGCTTTCTTT. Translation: CACTLNTEAFF.

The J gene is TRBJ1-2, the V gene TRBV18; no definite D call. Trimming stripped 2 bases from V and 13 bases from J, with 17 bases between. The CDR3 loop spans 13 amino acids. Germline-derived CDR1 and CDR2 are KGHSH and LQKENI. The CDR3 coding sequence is TGTGCCAGCTCACCAGCAGGAGGAGTTGATGGCACCTTC. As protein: CASSPAGGVDGTF.

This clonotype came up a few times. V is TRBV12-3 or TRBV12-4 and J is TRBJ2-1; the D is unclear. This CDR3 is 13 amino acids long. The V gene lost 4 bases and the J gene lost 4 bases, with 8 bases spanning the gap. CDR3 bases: TGTGCCAGCAGTTCAACAGAGTACAATGAGCAGTTCTTC. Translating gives CASSSTEYNEQFF.

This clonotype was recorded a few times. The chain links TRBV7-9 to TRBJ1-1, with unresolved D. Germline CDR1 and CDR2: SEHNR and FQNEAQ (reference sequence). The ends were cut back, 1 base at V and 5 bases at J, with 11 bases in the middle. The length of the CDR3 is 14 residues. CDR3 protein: CASSLVGSVTEAFF. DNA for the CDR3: TGTGCCAGCAGCTTAGTTGGGTCGGTGACTGAAGCTTTCTTT.

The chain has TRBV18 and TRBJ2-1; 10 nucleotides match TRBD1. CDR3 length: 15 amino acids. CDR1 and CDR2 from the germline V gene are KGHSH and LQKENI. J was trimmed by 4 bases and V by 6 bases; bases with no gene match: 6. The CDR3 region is CASSTDRGLYNEQFF. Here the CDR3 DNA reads TGTGCCAGCTCGACCGACAGGGGGCTATACAATGAGCAGTTCTTC.

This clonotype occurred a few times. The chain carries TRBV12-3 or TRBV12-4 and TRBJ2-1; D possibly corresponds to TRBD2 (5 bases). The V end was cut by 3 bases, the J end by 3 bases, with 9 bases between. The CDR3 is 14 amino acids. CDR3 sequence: CASSLTTFYNEQFF. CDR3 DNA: TGTGCCAGCAGTTTGACTACCTTCTACAATGAGCAGTTCTTC.

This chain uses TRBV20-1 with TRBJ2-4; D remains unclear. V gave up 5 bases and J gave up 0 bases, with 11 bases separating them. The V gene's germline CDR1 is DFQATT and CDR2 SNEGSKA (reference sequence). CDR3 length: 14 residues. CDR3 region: CSAGFTLAKNIQYF. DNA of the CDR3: TGCAGTGCTGGCTTCACACTAGCCAAAAACATTCAGTACTTC.

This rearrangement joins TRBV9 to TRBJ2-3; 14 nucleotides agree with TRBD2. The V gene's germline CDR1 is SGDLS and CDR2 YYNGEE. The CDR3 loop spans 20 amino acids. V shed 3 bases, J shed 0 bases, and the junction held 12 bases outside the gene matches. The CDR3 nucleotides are TGTGCCAGCAGCGCCCTGGGACTAGCGGGAGTTAAACTTAGCACAGATACGCAGTATTTT. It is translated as CASSALGLAGVKLSTDTQYF.

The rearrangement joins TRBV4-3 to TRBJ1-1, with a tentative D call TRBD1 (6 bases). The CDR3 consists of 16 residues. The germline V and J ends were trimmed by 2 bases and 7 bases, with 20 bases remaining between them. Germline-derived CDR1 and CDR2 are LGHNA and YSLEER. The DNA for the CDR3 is TGCGCCAGCAGCCAAATCAGGGGAGTCCCAGCAATTGAAGCTTTCTTT. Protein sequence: CASSQIRGVPAIEAFF.

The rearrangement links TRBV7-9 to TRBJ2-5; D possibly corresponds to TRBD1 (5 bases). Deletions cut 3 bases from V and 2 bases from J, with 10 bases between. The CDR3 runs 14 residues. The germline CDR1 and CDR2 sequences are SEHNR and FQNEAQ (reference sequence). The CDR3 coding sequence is TGTGCCAGCAGCTTCGTGACAGCGCAAGAGACCCAGTACTTC. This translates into CASSFVTAQETQYF.

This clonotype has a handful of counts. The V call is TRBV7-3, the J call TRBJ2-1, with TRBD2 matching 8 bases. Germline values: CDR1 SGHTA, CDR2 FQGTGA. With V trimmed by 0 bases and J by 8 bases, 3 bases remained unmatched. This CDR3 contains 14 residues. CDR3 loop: CASSLTAGEDEQFF. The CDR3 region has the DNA TGTGCCAGCAGCTTAACAGCGGGAGAAGATGAGCAGTTCTTC. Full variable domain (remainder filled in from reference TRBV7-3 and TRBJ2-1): GAGVSQTPSNKVTEKGKYVELRCDPISGHTALYWYRQSLGQGPEFLIYFQGTGAADDSGLPNDRFFAVRPEGSVSTLKIQRTERGDSAVYLCASSLTAGEDEQFFGPGTRLTVL.

Here the CDR3 DNA reads TGTGCCATCAGTGCCACCGGGGAGCTGTTTTTT. The encoded protein is CAISATGELFF. The rearrangement links TRBV10-3 to TRBJ2-2; D call uncertain. Looked up from germline, CDR1 is ENHRY and CDR2 is SYGVKD. The V end was cut by 4 bases, the J end by 4 bases, with 1 base between. The CDR3 contains 11 residues.

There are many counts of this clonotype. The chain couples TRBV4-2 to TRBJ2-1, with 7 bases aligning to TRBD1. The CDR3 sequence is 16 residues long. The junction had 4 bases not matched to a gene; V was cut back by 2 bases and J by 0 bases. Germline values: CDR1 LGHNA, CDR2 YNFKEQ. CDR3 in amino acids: CASSQMTGSSYNEQFF. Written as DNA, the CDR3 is TGTGCCAGCAGCCAAATGACAGGGTCCTCCTACAATGAGCAGTTCTTC.

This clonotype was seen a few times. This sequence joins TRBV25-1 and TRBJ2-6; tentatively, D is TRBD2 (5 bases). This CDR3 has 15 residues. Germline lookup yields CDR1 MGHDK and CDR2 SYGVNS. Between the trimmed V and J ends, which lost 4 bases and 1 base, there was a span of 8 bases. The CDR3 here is CASSGSGSGANVLTF. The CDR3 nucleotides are TGTGCCAGCAGTGGCTCGGGGTCTGGGGCCAACGTCCTGACTTTC.

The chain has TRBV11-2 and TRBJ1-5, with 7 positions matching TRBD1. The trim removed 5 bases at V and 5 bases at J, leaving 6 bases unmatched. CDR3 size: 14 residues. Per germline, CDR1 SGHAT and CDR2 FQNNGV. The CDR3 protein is CASSPGGRDQPQHF. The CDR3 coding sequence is TGTGCCAGCAGCCCAGGGGGGAGGGATCAGCCCCAGCATTTT.

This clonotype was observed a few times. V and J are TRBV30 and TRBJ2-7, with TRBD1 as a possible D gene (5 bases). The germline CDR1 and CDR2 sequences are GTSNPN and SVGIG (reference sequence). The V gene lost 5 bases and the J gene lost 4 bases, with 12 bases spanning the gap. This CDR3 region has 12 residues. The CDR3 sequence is CAWGNRPYEQYF. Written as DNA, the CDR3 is TGTGCCTGGGGGAACAGGCCGTACGAGCAGTACTTC. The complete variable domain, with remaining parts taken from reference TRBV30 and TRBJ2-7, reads SQTIHQWPATLVQPVGSPLSLECTVEGTSNPNLYWYRQAAGRGLQLLFYSVGIGQISSEVPQNLSASRPQDRQFILSSKKLLLSDSGFYLCAWGNRPYEQYFGPGTRLTVT.

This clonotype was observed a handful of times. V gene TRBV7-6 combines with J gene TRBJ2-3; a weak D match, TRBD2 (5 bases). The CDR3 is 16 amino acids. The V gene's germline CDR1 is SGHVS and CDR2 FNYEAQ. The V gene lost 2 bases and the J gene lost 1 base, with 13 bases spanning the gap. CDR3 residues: CASSLSGMVGTDTQYF. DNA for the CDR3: TGTGCCAGCAGCTTATCCGGGATGGTGGGCACAGATACGCAGTATTTT.

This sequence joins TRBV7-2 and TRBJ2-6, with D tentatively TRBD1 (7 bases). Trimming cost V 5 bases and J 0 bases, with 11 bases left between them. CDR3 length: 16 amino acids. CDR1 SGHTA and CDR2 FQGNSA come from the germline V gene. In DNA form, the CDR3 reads TGTGCCAGCAGCCCAGGGGGGTTCTCTGGGGCCAACGTCCTGACTTTC. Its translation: CASSPGGFSGANVLTF. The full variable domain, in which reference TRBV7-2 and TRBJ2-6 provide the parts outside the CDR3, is GAGVSQSPSNKVTEKGKDVELRCDPISGHTALYWYRQSLGQGLEFLIYFQGNSAPDKSGLPSDRFSAERTGGSVSTLTIQRTQQEDSAVYLCASSPGGFSGANVLTFGAGSRLTVL.

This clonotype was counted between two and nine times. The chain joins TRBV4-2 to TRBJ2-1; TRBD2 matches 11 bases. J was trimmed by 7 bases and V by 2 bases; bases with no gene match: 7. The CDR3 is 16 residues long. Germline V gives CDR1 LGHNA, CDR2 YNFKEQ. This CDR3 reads CASSQILAGEGNEQFF. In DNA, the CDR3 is TGTGCCAGCAGCCAAATACTAGCGGGGGAAGGTAATGAGCAGTTCTTC.

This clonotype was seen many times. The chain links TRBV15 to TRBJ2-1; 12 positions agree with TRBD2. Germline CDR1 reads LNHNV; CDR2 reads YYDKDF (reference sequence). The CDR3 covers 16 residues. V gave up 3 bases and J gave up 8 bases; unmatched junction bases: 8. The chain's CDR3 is CATSRGGLAGSDEQFF. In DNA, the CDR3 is TGTGCCACCAGCAGGGGAGGACTAGCGGGGAGCGATGAGCAGTTCTTC.

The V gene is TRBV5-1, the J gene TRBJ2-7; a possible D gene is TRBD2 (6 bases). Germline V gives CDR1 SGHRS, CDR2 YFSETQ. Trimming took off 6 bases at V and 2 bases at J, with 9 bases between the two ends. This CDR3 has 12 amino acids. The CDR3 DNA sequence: TGCGCCAGCAACGCGGGGCCCTACGAGCAGTACTTC. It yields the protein CASNAGPYEQYF.

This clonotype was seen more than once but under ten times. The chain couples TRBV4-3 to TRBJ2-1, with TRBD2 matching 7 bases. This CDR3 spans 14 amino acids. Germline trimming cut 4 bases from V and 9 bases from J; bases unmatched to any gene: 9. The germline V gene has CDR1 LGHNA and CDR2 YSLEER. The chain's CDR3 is CASSRGLVGAEQFF. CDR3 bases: TGCGCCAGCAGCCGCGGACTAGTGGGTGCTGAGCAGTTCTTC.

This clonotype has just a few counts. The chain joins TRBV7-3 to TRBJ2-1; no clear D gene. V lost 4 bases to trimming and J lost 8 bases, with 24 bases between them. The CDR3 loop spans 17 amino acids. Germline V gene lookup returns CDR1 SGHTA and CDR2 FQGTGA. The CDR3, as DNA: TGTGCCAGCAGCTACAGAACATACAACCCGAGATTGGATGAGCAGTTCTTC. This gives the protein CASSYRTYNPRLDEQFF.

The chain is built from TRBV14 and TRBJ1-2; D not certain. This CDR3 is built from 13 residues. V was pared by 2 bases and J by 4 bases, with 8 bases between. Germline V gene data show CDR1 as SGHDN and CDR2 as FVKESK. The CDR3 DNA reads TGTGCCAGCAGCCAATTACCCTTCTATGGCTACACCTTC. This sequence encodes CASSQLPFYGYTF.

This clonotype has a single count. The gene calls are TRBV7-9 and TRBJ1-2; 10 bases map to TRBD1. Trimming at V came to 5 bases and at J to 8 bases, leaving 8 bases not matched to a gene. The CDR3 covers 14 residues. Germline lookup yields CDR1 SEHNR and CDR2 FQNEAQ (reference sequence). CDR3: CASSRDRGRVGYTF. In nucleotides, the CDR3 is TGTGCCAGCAGCCGTGACAGGGGGCGAGTGGGCTACACCTTC.

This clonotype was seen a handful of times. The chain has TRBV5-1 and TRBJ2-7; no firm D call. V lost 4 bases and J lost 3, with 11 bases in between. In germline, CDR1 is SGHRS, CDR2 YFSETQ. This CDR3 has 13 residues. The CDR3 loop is CASSPPTVYEQYF. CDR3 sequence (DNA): TGCGCCAGCAGCCCCCCGACCGTCTACGAGCAGTACTTC. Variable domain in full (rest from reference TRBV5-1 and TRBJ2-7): KAGVTQTPRYLIKTRGQQVTLSCSPISGHRSVSWYQQTPGQGLQFLFEYFSETQRNKGNFPGRFSGRQFSNSRSEMNVSTLELGDSALYLCASSPPTVYEQYFGPGTRLTVT.

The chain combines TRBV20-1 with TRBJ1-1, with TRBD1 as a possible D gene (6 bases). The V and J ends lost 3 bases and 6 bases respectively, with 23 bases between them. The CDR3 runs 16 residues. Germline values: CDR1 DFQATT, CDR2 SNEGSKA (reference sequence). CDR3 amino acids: CSASRPLLQGVPEAFF. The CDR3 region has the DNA TGCAGTGCTAGTAGGCCCCTTTTACAGGGAGTCCCTGAAGCTTTCTTT.

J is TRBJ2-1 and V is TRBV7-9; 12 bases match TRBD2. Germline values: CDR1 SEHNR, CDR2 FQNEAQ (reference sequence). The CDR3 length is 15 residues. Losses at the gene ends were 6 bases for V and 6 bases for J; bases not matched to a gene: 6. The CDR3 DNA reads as TGTGCCAGCAGATCTAGCGGGAGGGCCCTCAATGAGCAGTTCTTC. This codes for CASRSSGRALNEQFF. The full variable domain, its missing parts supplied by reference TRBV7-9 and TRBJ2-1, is DTGVSQNPRHKITKRGQNVTFRCDPISEHNRLYWYRQTLGQGPEFLTYFQNEAQLEKSRLLSDRFSAERPKGSFSTLEIQRTEQGDSAMYLCASRSSGRALNEQFFGPGTRLTVL.

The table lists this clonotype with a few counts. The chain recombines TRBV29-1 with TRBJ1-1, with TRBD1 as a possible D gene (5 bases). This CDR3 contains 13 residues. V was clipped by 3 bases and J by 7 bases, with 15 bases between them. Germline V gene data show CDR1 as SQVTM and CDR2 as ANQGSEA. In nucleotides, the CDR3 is TGCAGCGTTGAGATAGCCGTAAGGGGTGAAGCTTTCTTT. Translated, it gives CSVEIAVRGEAFF.